Shown below are 21 T cell receptor beta chains from a single sample sequenced in a study of cytomegalovirus exposure and HLA in healthy donors. The PCR was carried out with 60 Vbeta primers and 13 Jbeta primers. The table came from immunoSEQ multiplex PCR; TCRdb's copy has only in-frame clones and leaves some out. The sample holds approximately 82,000 clones, around 81% seen once. The sample was PBMCs. All receptors derive from a man aged 40-55 years in good health and CMV-seronegative.

This clone appeared a single time. A junction end diverges from the germline sequence, so it may reflect a read error. The genes are TRBV7-2 and TRBJ2-4; D might be TRBD2 (6 bases). The CDR3 extends over 12 amino acids. Germline assignment: CDR1 SGHTA and CDR2 FQGNSA. CDR3 protein: CASSLVRGTVVF. CDR3 bases: TGTGCCAGCAGCTTAGTCCGCGGGACCGTAGTCTTC. The entire variable domain, with the rest obtained from reference TRBV7-2 and TRBJ2-4, is as follows: GAGVSQSPSNKVTEKGKDVELRCDPISGHTALYWYRQSLGQGLEFLIYFQGNSAPDKSGLPSDRFSAERTGGSVSTLTIQRTQQEDSAVYLCASSLVRGTVVFGAGTRLSVL.

The chain is built from TRBV6-5 and TRBJ2-7; D possibly corresponds to TRBD1 (6 bases). Trimming left V 2 bases short and J 2 bases short, with 10 bases between. Per germline, CDR1 MNHEY and CDR2 SVGAGI. The CDR3 loop spans 14 amino acids. The CDR3 loop is CASSYDRKAYEQYF. As DNA, the CDR3 is TGTGCCAGCAGTTACGACAGGAAGGCCTACGAGCAGTACTTC.

This rearrangement joins TRBV10-3 to TRBJ2-7; the match to TRBD2 covers 14 bases. The ends lost 8 bases at V and 5 bases at J; junction bases unmatched: 5. From germline, CDR1 is ENHRY and CDR2 SYGVKD. The CDR3 is 14 amino acids. The CDR3 region has the DNA TGTGCCATCGGGGGACTAGCGGGAGTCCACGAGCAGTACTTC. This translates into CAIGGLAGVHEQYF.

The chain has TRBV5-6 and TRBJ2-6; 11 positions match TRBD1. CDR1 and CDR2 from the germline V gene are SGHDT and YYEEEE. J gave up 0 bases and V 6 bases, and 11 bases lay outside the gene matches. CDR3 length: 19 residues. The CDR3 DNA follows: TGTGCCAGCACGGAAGGGACAGGGGGTCTGTCCTCTGGGGCCAACGTCCTGACTTTC. Amino acids: CASTEGTGGLSSGANVLTF.

The V call is TRBV28, the J call TRBJ1-3, with D unclear. The V end was cut by 2 bases, the J end by 0 bases, with 5 bases between. Germline V gives CDR1 MDHEN, CDR2 SYDVKM. This CDR3 has 14 amino acids. The CDR3 spells CASSLGSSGNTIYF. In DNA form, the CDR3 reads TGTGCCAGCAGTTTAGGTAGCTCTGGAAACACCATATATTTT.

The rearrangement links TRBV18 to TRBJ2-7; D is possibly TRBD2 (5 bases). CDR1 is KGHSH and CDR2 is LQKENI in the germline V gene. The CDR3 length is 14 residues. V gave up 6 bases and J gave up 1 base, with 13 bases separating them. CDR3 coding DNA: TGTGCCAGCTCTTCGGACGGCGGGTCCTACGAGCAGTACTTC. Translating gives CASSSDGGSYEQYF.

V and J are TRBV6-1 and TRBJ1-5, with 9 bases fitting TRBD1. Unmatched junction bases numbered 8, after V lost 7 bases and J lost 4 bases. This CDR3 is 15 amino acids long. The germline CDR1 and CDR2 sequences are MNHNS and SASEGT. The CDR3 protein is CASKGGGTGNQPQHF. The CDR3 DNA is TGTGCCAGCAAAGGGGGAGGGACAGGGAATCAGCCCCAGCATTTT.

The chain uses TRBV7-9 and TRBJ2-3; D is perhaps TRBD2 (6 bases). There are 16 residues in the CDR3. In germline, CDR1 is SEHNR, CDR2 FQNEAQ (reference sequence). V gave up 1 base and J gave up 7 bases, with 18 bases separating them. The CDR3 nucleotides read TGTGCCAGCAGCTTAGTCTCGGCCGGGAGTACTTATACGCAGTATTTT. This translates into CASSLVSAGSTYTQYF.

CDR3 sequence (DNA): TGTGCCAGCAGCCCCACAGGGACGAACACTGAAGCTTTCTTT. Translated, it gives CASSPTGTNTEAFF. The rearrangement joins TRBV28 to TRBJ1-1; perhaps TRBD1 as D (6 bases). V lost 6 bases and J 1 base, leaving 12 bases between the germline ends. Germline values: CDR1 MDHEN, CDR2 SYDVKM. The CDR3 covers 14 residues.

This rearrangement joins TRBV28 to TRBJ1-1; weak D call: TRBD1 (6 bases). Germline CDR1 and CDR2: MDHEN and SYDVKM. The CDR3 loop spans 18 amino acids. Trimming pared 5 bases from V and 3 bases from J, leaving 25 bases between. The CDR3 nucleotides read TGTGCCAGCAGTGCCGCCACTTATACAGGGTCCCCTTACACTGAAGCTTTCTTT. This translates into CASSAATYTGSPYTEAFF.

The chain joins TRBV4-2 to TRBJ2-7, with unresolved D. From germline, CDR1 is LGHNA and CDR2 YNFKEQ. Trimming cost V 4 bases and J 0 bases, with 10 bases left between them. This CDR3 is 14 amino acids long. The CDR3 protein is CASSPEFVSYEQYF. The CDR3 DNA reads as TGTGCCAGCAGCCCAGAGTTCGTCTCCTACGAGCAGTACTTC.

The chain joins TRBV5-6 to TRBJ2-7; D gene unclear. V was pared by 4 bases and J by 2 bases, with 7 bases between. The CDR3 is 12 amino acids. The germline gives CDR1 SGHDT, CDR2 YYEEEE. The CDR3 region is CASSLAAYEQYF. Written as DNA, the CDR3 is TGTGCCAGCAGCCTTGCAGCCTACGAGCAGTACTTC.

The rearrangement links TRBV11-2 to TRBJ2-1; D unclear. CDR1 and CDR2 from the germline V gene are SGHAT and FQNNGV. Trimming took 2 bases from V and 10 from J, leaving 12 bases between them. The CDR3 extends over 13 amino acids. In nucleotides, the CDR3 is TGTGCCAGCAGCTTAAATCCAGGCAAAGAGCAGTTCTTC. Protein sequence: CASSLNPGKEQFF.

This chain connects TRBV5-1 to TRBJ2-2, with D perhaps matching TRBD1 (5 bases). The V end lost 1 base, the J end lost 6 bases, and 13 bases lay between the germline ends. The CDR3 spans 15 residues. The germline V gene encodes CDR1 SGHRS and CDR2 YFSETQ. CDR3 DNA sequence: TGCGCCAGCAGCTTGTCAGCAGGGATACCCGGGGAGCTGTTTTTT. Translation gives CASSLSAGIPGELFF.

V usage is TRBV2 and J usage is TRBJ2-2, with 9 bases identical to TRBD1. The J segment lost 7 bases and the V segment lost 8 bases, leaving 11 bases of the junction unmatched. This CDR3 spans 15 amino acids. Germline V lookup: CDR1 SNHLY, CDR2 FYNNEI. The CDR3 sequence: CASGLPGTGFGELFF. In nucleotides, the CDR3 is TGTGCCAGCGGACTCCCCGGGACAGGGTTCGGGGAGCTGTTTTTT.

The chain couples TRBV9 to TRBJ2-7; no clear D gene. Deletions cut 0 bases from V and 0 bases from J, with 7 bases between. The CDR3 covers 14 residues. Germline-derived CDR1 and CDR2 are SGDLS and YYNGEE. DNA of the CDR3: TGTGCCAGCAGCGTAGAGCAGGTCTCCTACGAGCAGTACTTC. Encoded protein: CASSVEQVSYEQYF.

The chain recombines TRBV28 with TRBJ1-2; the match to TRBD1 covers 7 bases. Looked up from germline, CDR1 is MDHEN and CDR2 is SYDVKM. Losses at the gene ends were 7 bases for V and 3 bases for J; bases not matched to a gene: 8. The CDR3 is 14 residues long. The CDR3 loop is CASTSSGTDYGYTF. CDR3 DNA: TGTGCCAGCACTTCTTCCGGGACAGACTATGGCTACACCTTC.

CDR3 coding DNA: TGTGCCAGCAGAACTTTTAGACTAGCGGGAGAGGAGACCCAGTACTTC. This codes for CASRTFRLAGEETQYF. The J gene is TRBJ2-5, the V gene TRBV7-8, with 12 bases fitting TRBD2. Germline V gene lookup returns CDR1 SGHVS and CDR2 FQNEAQ. The CDR3 runs 16 residues. The J segment lost 5 bases and the V segment lost 6 bases, leaving 10 bases of the junction unmatched.

The chain couples TRBV27 to TRBJ1-2; 8 nucleotides line up with TRBD1. V was clipped by 2 bases and J by 5 bases; unmatched bases: 7. The CDR3 has 15 amino acids. Germline assignment: CDR1 MNHEY and CDR2 SMNVEV (reference sequence). Here the CDR3 reads CASSLQGQGVYGYTF. CDR3 DNA sequence: TGTGCCAGCAGTTTACAAGGACAGGGAGTTTATGGCTACACCTTC.

The sample holds a few counts of this clone. This chain uses TRBV29-1 with TRBJ2-1; 11 bases are a match to TRBD1. The length of the CDR3 is 13 residues. Germline V CDR1 and CDR2: SQVTM, ANQGSEA. The J segment lost 10 bases and the V segment lost 1 base, leaving 3 bases of the junction unmatched. DNA of the CDR3: TGCAGCGTTGAAGGGACAGGGGGCTTGGAGCAGTTCTTC. This sequence encodes CSVEGTGGLEQFF.

The chain joins TRBV19 to TRBJ2-3; 8 nucleotides agree with TRBD2. Germline V lookup: CDR1 LNHDA, CDR2 SQIVND (reference sequence). The CDR3 extends over 14 amino acids. V lost 4 bases and J lost 0; bases outside the gene matches: 0. CDR3: CASSTSGSTDTQYF. CDR3 in DNA: TGTGCCAGTAGTACTAGCGGGAGCACAGATACGCAGTATTTT.